One sample yielded the 20 T cell receptor beta chains listed below, sequenced in a study of identical twins. In TCRdb, the 5' RACE reads were re-called with MiXCR into one record per CDR3 protein. Of roughly 710,000 distinct CDR3 sequences listed, approximately 6% are singletons. The sequencing sample was made of naive T cells sorted from blood. These receptors were taken from a man aged 18 to 30 in good health.

The chain recombines TRBV7-8 with TRBJ2-5; D may be TRBD1 (6 bases). The germline V gene has CDR1 SGHVS and CDR2 FQNEAQ. Deletions cut 1 base from V and 5 bases from J, with 11 bases between. This CDR3 contains 14 residues. The CDR3 spells CASSLDWGLETQYF. CDR3 DNA: TGTGCCAGCAGCTTAGACTGGGGGCTTGAGACCCAGTACTTC.

This clonotype was seen only a few times. The V call is TRBV15, the J call TRBJ1-3; no firm D call. The CDR3 loop spans 15 amino acids. Trimming took 0 bases from V and 1 from J, leaving 7 bases between them. The germline V gene has CDR1 LNHNV and CDR2 YYDKDF (reference sequence). CDR3 nucleotides: TGTGCCACCAGCAGAGATCGTCATTCTGGAAACACCATATATTTT. It is translated as CATSRDRHSGNTIYF.

This clonotype appeared a few times. The chain couples TRBV20-1 to TRBJ2-7; 13 nucleotides align to TRBD2. V shed 4 bases, J shed 4 bases, and the junction held 13 bases outside the gene matches. The CDR3 consists of 17 residues. Germline CDR1 reads DFQATT; CDR2 reads SNEGSKA (reference sequence). The CDR3 nucleotides are TGCAGTGCTACCCAGCCTCAACTAGCGGGAGGGCCATACGAGCAGTACTTC. The encoded protein is CSATQPQLAGGPYEQYF.

This clonotype was counted ten times or more. This sequence joins TRBV18 and TRBJ2-3; 8 nucleotides align to TRBD2. Trimming took 1 base from V and 3 from J; bases not matched to a gene: 3. This CDR3 comprises 15 residues. Germline CDR1 is KGHSH and CDR2 is LQKENI. CDR3 nucleotide sequence: TGTGCCAGCTCACCACAAGCGGGAGCTACAGATACGCAGTATTTT. Its protein product is CASSPQAGATDTQYF.

The table lists this clonotype with a few counts. The chain recombines TRBV20-1 with TRBJ1-2, with unresolved D. Germline values: CDR1 DFQATT, CDR2 SNEGSKA (reference sequence). The CDR3 extends over 12 amino acids. V was trimmed by 3 bases and J by 2 bases, leaving 7 bases between them. DNA of the CDR3: TGCAGTGCTAGGACCGCCAACTATGGCTACACCTTC. As protein: CSARTANYGYTF.

The chain is built from TRBV11-2 and TRBJ1-5; 8 nucleotides align to TRBD1. The germline V gene has CDR1 SGHAT and CDR2 FQNNGV. CDR3 size: 16 residues. V lost 5 bases to trimming and J lost 0 bases; unmatched junction nucleotides: 6. CDR3 loop: CASSAGQVDSNQPQHF. For the CDR3, the DNA is TGTGCCAGCAGCGCGGGACAGGTTGATAGCAATCAGCCCCAGCATTTT.

CDR3 DNA sequence: TGTGCCAGCAGTACGCCCCAGGGGATTAATGAAAAACTGTTTTTT. It encodes CASSTPQGINEKLFF. The V and J genes are TRBV6-2 or TRBV6-3 and TRBJ1-4, with D possibly matching TRBD1 (6 bases). The CDR3 is 15 residues long. Between the trimmed V and J ends, which lost 5 bases and 4 bases, there was a span of 14 bases. Germline V gene lookup returns CDR1 MNHEY and CDR2 SVGEGT.

This clonotype was counted between two and nine times. The chain couples TRBV5-1 to TRBJ2-3, with D possibly being TRBD1 (6 bases). This CDR3 comprises 16 residues. Trimming left V 5 bases short and J 0 bases short, with 16 bases between. The germline CDR1 and CDR2 sequences are SGHRS and YFSETQ. The chain's CDR3 is CASSSTGTDSTDTQYF. The CDR3 nucleotides are TGCGCCAGCAGTTCTACAGGGACGGATAGCACAGATACGCAGTATTTT.

In this sample, this clonotype turned up a few times. V and J are TRBV4-3 and TRBJ2-4; 10 positions match TRBD1. The CDR3 extends over 17 amino acids. Per the germline V gene, CDR1 is LGHNA and CDR2 is YSLEER. J gave up 7 bases and V 4 bases, and 13 bases lay outside the gene matches. This chain's CDR3 is CASSLASSGTGVNIQYF. The CDR3, as DNA: TGCGCCAGCAGCCTCGCCTCGTCCGGGACAGGGGTTAACATTCAGTACTTC.

This clonotype was seen a few times. The rearrangement joins TRBV28 to TRBJ2-5, with 8 bases that match TRBD1. Germline CDR1 is MDHEN and CDR2 is SYDVKM. CDR3 length: 14 residues. V gave up 5 bases and J gave up 7 bases; unmatched junction bases: 9. This CDR3 reads CASSRDTGGGTQYF. Here the CDR3 DNA reads TGTGCCAGCAGTCGAGACACAGGGGGAGGGACCCAGTACTTC.

DNA for the CDR3: TGTGCCAGCAGTTTTCTGGGCAGGGCGCCTCGGGATACGCAGTATTTT. Protein sequence: CASSFLGRAPRDTQYF. The chain couples TRBV27 to TRBJ2-3, with D perhaps TRBD1 (5 bases). V lost 3 bases and J 6 bases, leaving 19 bases between the germline ends. CDR3 size: 16 residues. Germline V lookup: CDR1 MNHEY, CDR2 SMNVEV (reference sequence).

This clonotype came up many times. The V gene is TRBV2, the J gene TRBJ2-3, with 9 bases lining up with TRBD2. There are 14 residues in the CDR3. Trimming removed 6 bases from V and 5 bases from J; junction bases left unmatched: 6. In germline, CDR1 is SNHLY, CDR2 FYNNEI. The CDR3 reads CASRRLADRDTQYF. The CDR3 region has the DNA TGTGCCAGCAGAAGACTAGCGGATAGAGATACGCAGTATTTT.

V is TRBV5-8 and J is TRBJ1-4; a weak D match, TRBD1 (6 bases). The V gene's germline CDR1 is SGHTS and CDR2 YDEGEE. Trimming pared 4 bases from V and 3 bases from J, leaving 16 bases between. The length of the CDR3 is 16 residues. CDR3 in amino acids: CASSEIYRAANEKLFF. The DNA for the CDR3 is TGTGCCAGCAGCGAAATCTACAGGGCAGCTAATGAAAAACTGTTTTTT. The whole variable domain, filled in from reference TRBV5-8 and TRBJ1-4, reads EAGVTQSPTHLIKTRGQQATLRCSPISGHTSVYWYQQALGLGLQFLLWYDEGEERNRGNFPPRFSGRQFPNYSSELNVNALELEDSALYLCASSEIYRAANEKLFFGSGTQLSVL.

The sample holds many counts of this clonotype. This chain links TRBV29-1 with TRBJ1-4, with 7 bases that match TRBD1. The V segment lost 6 bases and the J segment 1 base; nucleotides outside the gene matches: 5. The germline V gene encodes CDR1 SQVTM and CDR2 ANQGSEA. The CDR3 has 14 residues. CDR3 nucleotides: TGCAGCGTCGGAGGGGGCGAAACTAATGAAAAACTGTTTTTT. It translates to CSVGGGETNEKLFF.

The CDR3 bases are TGCAGTGCTAGAGCGGCAGGGCTGAGGCAGTACTTC. Amino acids: CSARAAGLRQYF. This chain links TRBV20-1 with TRBJ2-7; D possibly corresponds to TRBD1 (5 bases). Germline assignment: CDR1 DFQATT and CDR2 SNEGSKA (reference sequence). The CDR3 spans 12 residues. V dropped 1 base and J dropped 9 bases, with 13 bases sitting between them.

This clonotype was found many times. The gene calls are TRBV27 and TRBJ1-1; TRBD1 aligns across 9 bases. The CDR3 spans 15 residues. J gave up 5 bases and V 5 bases, and 9 bases lay outside the gene matches. Germline V gene sequence: CDR1 MNHEY, CDR2 SMNVEV (reference sequence). CDR3 DNA sequence: TGTGCCAGCAGTGGGGGGGACAGGGTAATGACTGAAGCTTTCTTT. Its protein is CASSGGDRVMTEAFF.

This clonotype was counted many times. The V call is TRBV15, the J call TRBJ2-1; 8 nucleotides agree with TRBD2. The germline V gene encodes CDR1 LNHNV and CDR2 YYDKDF (reference sequence). The CDR3 length is 15 residues. V trimming: 1 base; J trimming: 8 bases; junction bases outside the gene matches: 7. CDR3 sequence: CATSRGREGAYEQFF. Here the CDR3 DNA reads TGTGCCACCAGCAGAGGACGGGAGGGTGCATATGAGCAGTTCTTC.

This clonotype has a count of ten or more. The rearrangement links TRBV12-3 or TRBV12-4 to TRBJ2-1, with TRBD2 matching over 7 bases. Unmatched junction bases numbered 10, after V lost 3 bases and J lost 2 bases. The CDR3 is made up of 17 amino acids. CDR3 sequence reads: CASSFLGGEGAYNEQFF. DNA for the CDR3: TGTGCCAGCAGTTTTTTGGGGGGGGAGGGTGCCTACAATGAGCAGTTCTTC.

The rearrangement joins TRBV10-1 to TRBJ1-2; D not resolved. This CDR3 contains 13 residues. V shed 2 bases and J shed 2 bases, with 6 bases lying between them. From germline, CDR1 is WNHNN and CDR2 SYGVQD (reference sequence). The CDR3, as DNA: TGCGCCAGCAGTGAGAAGGAAAACTATGGCTACACCTTC. Its translation: CASSEKENYGYTF.

This clonotype was counted ten times or more. The V gene is TRBV12-3 or TRBV12-4, the J gene TRBJ2-5; the D is unclear. Between the trimmed V and J ends, which lost 6 bases and 5 bases, there was a span of 13 bases. This CDR3 spans 13 amino acids. The CDR3 sequence: CASSYRDRETQYF. The CDR3 coding sequence is TGTGCCAGCAGCTACAGAGATCGGGAGACCCAGTACTTC.